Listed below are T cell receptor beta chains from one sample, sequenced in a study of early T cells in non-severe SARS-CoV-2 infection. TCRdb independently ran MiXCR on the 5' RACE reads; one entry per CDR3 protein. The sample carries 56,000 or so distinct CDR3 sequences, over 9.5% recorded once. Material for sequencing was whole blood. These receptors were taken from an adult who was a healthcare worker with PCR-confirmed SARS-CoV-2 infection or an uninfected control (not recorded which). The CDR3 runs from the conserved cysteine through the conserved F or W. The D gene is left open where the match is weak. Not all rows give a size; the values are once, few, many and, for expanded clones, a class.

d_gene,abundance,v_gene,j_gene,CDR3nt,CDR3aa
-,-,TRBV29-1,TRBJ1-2,TGCAGCGTAGGGGACGTCGACCTAGGCTACACCTTC,CSVGDVDLGYTF
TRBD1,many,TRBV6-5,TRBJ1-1,TGTGCCAGCAGGACCGTACAGAGGGGGCGCACTGAAGCTTTCTTT,CASRTVQRGRTEAFF
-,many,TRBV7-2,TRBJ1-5,TGTGCCAGCAGCCCGCAAAGGAATCAGCCCCAGCATTTT,CASSPQRNQPQHF
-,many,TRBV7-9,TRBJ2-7,TGTGCCAGCAGCCCCTTCTACGAGCAGTACTTC,CASSPFYEQYF
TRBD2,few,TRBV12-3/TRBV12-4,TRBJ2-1,TGTGCCAGCAGTTTTGGGGGAGGGCCGGGTGAGCAGTTCTTC,CASSFGGGPGEQFF
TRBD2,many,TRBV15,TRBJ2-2,TGTGCCACCAGCAGAGATCTTTTCCCTGGAGCGGGAGACCTTACCGGGGAGCTGTTTTTT,CATSRDLFPGAGDLTGELFF
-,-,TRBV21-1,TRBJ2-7,TGTGCCAGCAGCGTACCGGGACTAGCGGGAGGTAACGAGCAGTACTTC,CASSVPGLAGGNEQYF
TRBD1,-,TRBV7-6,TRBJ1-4,TGTGCCAGCAGCAGACCACCGGGACAGAGTAATGAAAAACTGTTTTTT,CASSRPPGQSNEKLFF
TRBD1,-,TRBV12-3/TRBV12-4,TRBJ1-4,TGTGCCAGCAGTTTGTTACAGGGGAAAGAAAAACTGTTTTTT,CASSLLQGKEKLFF
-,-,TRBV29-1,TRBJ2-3,TGCAGCGTAATGGACAGCTGGACAGATACGCAGTATTTT,CSVMDSWTDTQYF
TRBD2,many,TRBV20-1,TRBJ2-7,TGCAGTGCCCTTACCGGGACTAGCGGGAGCCTCGGGGGGGAGCAGTACTTC,CSALTGTSGSLGGEQYF
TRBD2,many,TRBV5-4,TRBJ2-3,TGTGCCAGCAGCTTTACTAGCGGGAGTGCAGATACGCAGTATTTT,CASSFTSGSADTQYF
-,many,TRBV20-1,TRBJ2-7,TGCAGTGCTATCAACGGGTACGAGCAGTACTTC,CSAINGYEQYF
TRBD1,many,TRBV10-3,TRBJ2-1,TGTGCCATCAGTGAGTCAACAGGGGTAGTCAATGAGCAGTTCTTC,CAISESTGVVNEQFF
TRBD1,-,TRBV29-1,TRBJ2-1,TGCAGCGCCAGCCGGGACAGGGGATACAATGAGCAGTTCTTC,CSASRDRGYNEQFF
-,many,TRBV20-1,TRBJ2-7,TGCAGTGCTAGAGATGCGGGTGCGGGGTACGAGCAGTACTTC,CSARDAGAGYEQYF
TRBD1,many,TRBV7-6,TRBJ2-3,TGTGCCAGCAGCTTGGGACAGGGGGCAGATACGCAGTATTTT,CASSLGQGADTQYF
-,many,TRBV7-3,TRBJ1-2,TGTGCCAGCGCAGCAGGGGAAGGGTATGGCTACACCTTC,CASAAGEGYGYTF
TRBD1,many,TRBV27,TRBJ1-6,TGTGCCAGCAGTCGATTGACCGGGACAGGGAATTCACCCCTCCACTTT,CASSRLTGTGNSPLHF
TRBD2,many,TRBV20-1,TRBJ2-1,TGCAGTGCTTCCCGACTAGCGGGAGGGGACAATGAGCAGTTCTTC,CSASRLAGGDNEQFF
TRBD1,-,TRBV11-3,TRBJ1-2,TGTGCCAGCAGTGCACAGGGGAACGGCTACACCTTC,CASSAQGNGYTF
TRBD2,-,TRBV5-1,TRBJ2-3,TGCGCCAGCAGCTTGGGACTAGCGGATAGCACAGATACGCAGTATTTT,CASSLGLADSTDTQYF
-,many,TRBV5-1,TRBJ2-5,TGCGCCAGCAGGGAGGGTTTTAGCCAAGAGACCCAGTACTTC,CASREGFSQETQYF
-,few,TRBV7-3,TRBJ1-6,TGTGCCAGCAGCCTCCTGTCGAATAATTCACCCCTCCACTTT,CASSLLSNNSPLHF
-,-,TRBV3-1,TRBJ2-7,TGTGCCAGCAGCCAAGCTGGGGGGACGAGCTCCTACGAGCAGTACTTC,CASSQAGGTSSYEQYF
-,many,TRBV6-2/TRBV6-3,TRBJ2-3,TGTGCCAGCAGTTACCCACCAGATACGCAGTATTTT,CASSYPPDTQYF
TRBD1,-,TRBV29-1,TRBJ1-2,TGCAGCGTTCGCGGGGACAGCCAGAACCTCTATGGCTACACCTTC,CSVRGDSQNLYGYTF
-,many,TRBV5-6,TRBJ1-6,TGTGCCAGCAGCCGTGATTTCTCCTATAATTCACCCCTCCACTTT,CASSRDFSYNSPLHF
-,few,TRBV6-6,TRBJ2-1,TGTGCCAGCAGTTACGGGGAGGACAGTGGATTCTTC,CASSYGEDSGFF